This TCR beta chain was obtained from a study of beta chain features in type 1 diabetes. Sequenced material consisted of expressed TCRB transcripts (all of the isolated RNA was reverse transcribed). The data were produced by immunoSEQ multiplex PCR, yet TCRdb's version contains in-frame clones alone and is incomplete. The repertoire holds about 360,000 clones, with around an eighth as singletons. Germline CDR1 reads SGHAT; CDR2 reads FQNNGV. CDR3 size: 18 residues. J lost 1 base, V lost 5 bases, and 14 bases had no gene match. This TCR derives from a man aged 18 to 30 in good health. Sequencing used naive CD4+ T cells from blood. The rearrangement links TRBV11-2 to TRBJ1-1; 9 nucleotides align to TRBD1. As DNA, the CDR3 is TGTGCCAGCAGCGCGTCACCGACAGGGGGTATTCGGAACACTGAAGCTTTCTTT. Its protein is CASSASPTGGIRNTEAFF. Full variable domain (missing parts from reference TRBV11-2 and TRBJ1-1): EAGVAQSPRYKIIEKRQSVAFWCNPISGHATLYWYQQILGQGPKLLIQFQNNGVVDDSQLPKDRFSAERLKGVDSTLKIQPAKLEDSAVYLCASSASPTGGIRNTEAFFGQGTRLTVV.